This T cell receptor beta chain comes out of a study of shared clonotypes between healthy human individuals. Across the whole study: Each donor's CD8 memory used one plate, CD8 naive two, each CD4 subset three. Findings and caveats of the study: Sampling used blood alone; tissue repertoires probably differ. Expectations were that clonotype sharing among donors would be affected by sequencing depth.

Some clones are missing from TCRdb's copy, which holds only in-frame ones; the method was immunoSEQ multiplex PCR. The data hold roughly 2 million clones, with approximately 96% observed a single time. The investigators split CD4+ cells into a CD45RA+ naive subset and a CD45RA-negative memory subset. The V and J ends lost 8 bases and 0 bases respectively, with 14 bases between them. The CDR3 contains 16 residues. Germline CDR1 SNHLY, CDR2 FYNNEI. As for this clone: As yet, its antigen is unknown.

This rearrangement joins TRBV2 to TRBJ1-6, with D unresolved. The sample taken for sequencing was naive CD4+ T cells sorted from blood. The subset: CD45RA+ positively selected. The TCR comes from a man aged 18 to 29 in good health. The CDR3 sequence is CASRFEQSSYNSPLHF. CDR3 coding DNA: TGTGCCAGCCGCTTTGAACAGAGCTCCTATAATTCACCCCTCCACTTT.